The source of this T cell receptor beta chain is a study of T cell responses to AZD1222 COVID-19 vaccine. Study-level findings and limits: After the peak T cell response, and only then, were repertoires sampled. Within unmutated variant regions lay the reported targets of nearly half of spike-specific TCRs. The CD4 TCRs associated with vaccination extended across spike and predominated at 160-218 and 743-854. Baseline serology detected seropositivity in only a handful of AZD1222 recipients.

Comments on this clone: The antigen is undetermined.

The CDR3 has 12 residues. Trimming stripped 7 bases from V and 7 bases from J, with 16 bases between. Germline lookup yields CDR1 SQVTM and CDR2 ANQGSEA. The assay was immunoSEQ multiplex PCR, and TCRdb's table has in-frame clones only and misses some. The sample has some 140,000 clones; over 80% are singletons. This chain connects TRBV29-1 to TRBJ1-1; D not resolved. The specimen was peripheral blood, collected 28 days after the second AZD1222 dose. The clonotype was recovered from an adult who received the AZD1222 COVID-19 vaccine. The CDR3 DNA is TGCAGCGCGGTTGGTTTGGCGATTGAAGCTTTCTTT. Its translation: CSAVGLAIEAFF.